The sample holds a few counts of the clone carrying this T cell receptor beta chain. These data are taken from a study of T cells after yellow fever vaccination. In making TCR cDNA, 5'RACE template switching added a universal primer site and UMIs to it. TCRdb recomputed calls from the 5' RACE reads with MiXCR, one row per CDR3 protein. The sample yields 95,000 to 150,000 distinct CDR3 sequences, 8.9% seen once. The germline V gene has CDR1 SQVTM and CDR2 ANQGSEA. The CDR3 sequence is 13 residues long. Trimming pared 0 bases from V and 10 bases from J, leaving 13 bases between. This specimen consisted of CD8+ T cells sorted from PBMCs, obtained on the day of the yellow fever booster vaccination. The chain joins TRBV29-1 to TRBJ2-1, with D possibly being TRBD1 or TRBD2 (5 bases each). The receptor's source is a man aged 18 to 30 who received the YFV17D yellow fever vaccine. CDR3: CSVEDAGTGEQFF. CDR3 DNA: TGCAGCGTTGAAGACGCAGGGACGGGAGAGCAGTTCTTC.